The present entry profiles one T cell receptor (beta chain) with its context. Antigen specificity is unknown. The source of the sample is a study of cytomegalovirus exposure and HLA in healthy donors. Overall study findings and caveats: Some V segments, including TRBV6-2 and TRBV6-3, were excluded as indistinguishable.

60 Vbeta and 13 Jbeta primers were used in PCR. Original methodology: Roughly 81 million unique TCR beta chains, some 9.9 million shared, were counted in a later analysis. Data came from immunoSEQ multiplex PCR; TCRdb stores just in-frame clones and leaves some out. The DNA was the basis for D and trimming; V, J and clone size are from that table. Among around 150,000 clones listed, roughly 76% were seen once. CDR1 and CDR2 from the germline V gene are ENHRY and SYGVKD. Trimming cost V 6 bases and J 3 bases, with 14 bases left between them. The length of the CDR3 is 14 residues. The source of this sequence is a human donor in good health. The material sequenced was PBMCs. The J gene is TRBJ1-2, the V gene TRBV10-3; TRBD1 is a possible D gene (5 bases). CDR3 DNA sequence: TGTGCCATCAGGTCTTTTGGAGGGGACTATGGCTACACCTTC. It codes for CAIRSFGGDYGYTF.